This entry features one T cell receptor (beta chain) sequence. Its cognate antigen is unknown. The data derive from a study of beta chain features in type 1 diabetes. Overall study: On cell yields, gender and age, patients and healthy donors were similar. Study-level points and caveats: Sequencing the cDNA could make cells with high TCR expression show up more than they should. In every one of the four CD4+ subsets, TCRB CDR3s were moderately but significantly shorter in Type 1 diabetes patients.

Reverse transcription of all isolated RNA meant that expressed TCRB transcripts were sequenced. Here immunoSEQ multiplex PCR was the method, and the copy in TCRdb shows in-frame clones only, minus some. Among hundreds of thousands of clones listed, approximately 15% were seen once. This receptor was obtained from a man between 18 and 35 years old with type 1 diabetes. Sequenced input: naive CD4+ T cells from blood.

The CDR3 region has the DNA TGCGCCAGCAGTCAATTAAGGACAATCAGGTACAATCAGCCCCAGCATTTT. Translating gives CASSQLRTIRYNQPQHF. The J gene is TRBJ1-5, the V gene TRBV23-1, with a tentative D call TRBD1 (5 bases). TRBV23-1 is an open reading frame whose function is uncertain. This CDR3 is built from 17 residues. V lost 1 base, J lost 3 bases, and 16 bases lay in between.